The T cell receptor beta chain described here comes from a study of beta chain features in type 1 diabetes. Study-wide points: For patients and controls alike, PCR might favor shorter templates to the same degree.

The CDR3 loop spans 17 amino acids. Isolated RNA was reverse transcribed in full, so expressed TCRB transcripts were sequenced. Clones were sequenced by immunoSEQ multiplex PCR, and TCRdb holds only the in-frame ones, with some missing. The data contain some 240,000 clones, 9.5% to 13% of them seen just once; the ten biggest clones take up less than 1.5%. Comment on this clone: Its antigen is unidentified.

Sequencing input: central memory CD4+ T cells from blood. The chain combines TRBV1 with TRBJ2-2; the D call of TRBD2 is as the table states it, not checked on the DNA. TRBV1 is flagged as a pseudogene. This receptor was obtained from a man aged 18 to 35 in good health. CDR3 loop: CTSSQDGTSGNTGELFF. DNA for the CDR3: TGCACCAGCAGCCAAGATGGGACTAGCGGGAACACCGGGGAGCTGTTTTTT.